This T cell receptor (beta chain) is from a study of shared T cell receptors in the human thymus. Profiled with immunoSEQ multiplex PCR; TCRdb holds only in-frame clones, not every one. The table includes roughly 550,000 clones, around three quarters detected once. The junction had 15 bases not matched to a gene; V was cut back by 4 bases and J by 1 base. The CDR3 totals 19 residues. Germline V gene lookup returns CDR1 LGHNA and CDR2 YSLEER. These same records also appear under a second study, on human thymus T cells. This second report adds: Infants served as donors; they were healthy and Finnish and were having corrective surgery for congenital heart defects. Resected material from corrective heart surgery provided the thymus tissue analysed. Thymic and blood repertoires appeared to show biased V and J gene usage.

Input material: thymocytes. The clonotype was recovered from a boy under two years old with a congenital heart defect. This chain links TRBV4-3 with TRBJ2-7, with 11 positions matching TRBD2. CDR3 nucleotides: TGCGCCAGCAGCCCGCGGACACATGGGACTAGCGGACCTTCCTACGAGCAGTACTTC. Residues: CASSPRTHGTSGPSYEQYF.